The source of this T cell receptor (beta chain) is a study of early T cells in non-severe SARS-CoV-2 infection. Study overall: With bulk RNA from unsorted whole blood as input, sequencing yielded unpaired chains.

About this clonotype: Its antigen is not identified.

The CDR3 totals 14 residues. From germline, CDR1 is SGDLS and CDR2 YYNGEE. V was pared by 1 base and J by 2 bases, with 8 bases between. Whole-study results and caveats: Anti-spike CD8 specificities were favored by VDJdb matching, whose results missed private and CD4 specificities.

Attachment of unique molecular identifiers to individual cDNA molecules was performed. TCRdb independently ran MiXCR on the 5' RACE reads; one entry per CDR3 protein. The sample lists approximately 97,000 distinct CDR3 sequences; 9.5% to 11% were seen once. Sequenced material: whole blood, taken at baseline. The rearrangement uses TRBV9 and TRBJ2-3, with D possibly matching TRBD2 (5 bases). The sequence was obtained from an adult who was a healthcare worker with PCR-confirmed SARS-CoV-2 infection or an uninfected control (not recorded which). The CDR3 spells CASSVSGHTDTQYF. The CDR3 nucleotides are TGTGCCAGCAGCGTAAGCGGTCACACAGATACGCAGTATTTT. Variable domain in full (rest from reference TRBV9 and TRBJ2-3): DSGVTQTPKHLITATGQRVTLRCSPRSGDLSVYWYQQSLDQGLQFLIQYYNGEERAKGNILERFSAQQFPDLHSELNLSSLELGDSALYFCASSVSGHTDTQYFGPGTRLTVL.